The 13 T cell receptor beta chains listed next were all sequenced from one sample in a study of shared clonotypes between healthy human individuals. CD45RO-negative CD8 cells positively selected for CCR7 made up the naive population, which excluded terminally differentiated effector memory CD45RA+ cells. Produced via immunoSEQ multiplex PCR; TCRdb's table is partial and in-frame only. The data hold about 1,800,000 clones, with less than 95% observed a single time. The sequencing input was naive CD8+ T cells sorted from blood. These receptors were obtained from a man aged 18-30 years in good health.

The chain is built from TRBV6-5 and TRBJ2-7; weak D call: TRBD1 (5 bases). CDR1 and CDR2 (germline): MNHEY, SVGAGI. The CDR3 runs 15 residues. V was cut by 0 bases and J by 2 bases, with 11 bases left in between. This chain's CDR3 is CASSYSRARAYEQYF. The CDR3 bases are TGTGCCAGCAGTTACTCGAGAGCCAGGGCCTACGAGCAGTACTTC.

The chain recombines TRBV29-1 with TRBJ2-7; the match to TRBD1 covers 7 bases. CDR3 size: 15 residues. J lost 6 bases, V lost 6 bases, and 17 bases had no gene match. CDR1 is SQVTM, CDR2 ANQGSEA, per germline. The CDR3 sequence is CSVILIRSGTAEQYF. The CDR3 DNA sequence: TGCAGCGTGATATTGATACGTTCCGGGACAGCCGAGCAGTACTTC.

The genes are TRBV6-1 and TRBJ2-5, with unresolved D. Germline V gene sequence: CDR1 MNHNS, CDR2 SASEGT. This CDR3 region has 12 residues. The germline V and J ends were trimmed by 4 bases and 4 bases, with 7 bases remaining between them. The chain's CDR3 is CASSGMGETQYF. In nucleotides, the CDR3 is TGTGCCAGCAGTGGAATGGGAGAGACCCAGTACTTC.

V usage is TRBV13 and J usage is TRBJ2-7, with 12 positions matching TRBD2. Per germline, CDR1 PRHDT and CDR2 FYEKMQ (reference sequence). The V and J ends lost 4 bases and 3 bases, in that order; junction bases with no gene match: 1. There are 14 residues in the CDR3. CDR3 sequence: CASSSSGRDYEQYF. CDR3 coding DNA: TGTGCCAGCAGCTCTAGCGGGAGGGACTACGAGCAGTACTTC.

A remark on this clone: This sample includes further DNA sequences coding for the same CDR3. The chain links TRBV5-8 to TRBJ2-5, with 7 bases that match TRBD2. Trimming cost V 2 bases and J 2 bases; bases outside gene matches: 6. The CDR3 covers 15 residues. Germline CDR1 reads SGHTS; CDR2 reads YDEGEE. CDR3 region: CASSFSGGTQETQYF. The DNA of the CDR3 is TGTGCCAGCAGCTTCTCGGGGGGAACACAAGAGACCCAGTACTTC.

The chain recombines TRBV28 with TRBJ2-7; the D is unclear. Germline CDR1 MDHEN, CDR2 SYDVKM. This CDR3 is 14 amino acids long. Trimming stripped 8 bases from V and 3 bases from J, with 17 bases between. CDR3 protein: CASGFPSGYYEQYF. The CDR3 DNA reads as TGTGCCAGCGGATTCCCTTCAGGCTACTACGAGCAGTACTTC.

This chain connects TRBV19 to TRBJ1-1; 7 nucleotides line up with TRBD1. The V gene's germline CDR1 is LNHDA and CDR2 SQIVND (reference sequence). The J segment lost 5 bases and the V segment lost 3 bases, leaving 9 bases of the junction unmatched. The CDR3 has 15 amino acids. The CDR3: CASSMGRGSGTEAFF. CDR3 nucleotide sequence: TGTGCCAGTAGTATGGGCAGGGGGAGCGGTACTGAAGCTTTCTTT.

With regard to this clone: The sample carries other DNA sequences with the same CDR3. CDR3 in amino acids: CASSQDRAGEYEQYF. Written as DNA, the CDR3 is TGCGCCAGCAGCCAAGATAGGGCAGGGGAGTACGAGCAGTACTTC. The chain couples TRBV4-3 to TRBJ2-7, with D maybe TRBD1 (6 bases). Germline CDR1 is LGHNA and CDR2 is YSLEER. V lost 0 bases and J lost 4, with 13 bases in between. The CDR3 is 15 amino acids.

The J gene is TRBJ1-3, the V gene TRBV5-6; D ambiguous. CDR1 SGHDT and CDR2 YYEEEE come from the germline V gene. V lost 2 bases, J lost 0 bases, and 6 bases lay in between. The CDR3 runs to 14 residues. In DNA form, the CDR3 reads TGTGCCAGCAGCTTTCAGAGCTCTGGAAACACCATATATTTT. It translates to CASSFQSSGNTIYF.

The V gene is TRBV6-5, the J gene TRBJ1-2; D not resolved. The CDR3 is 15 residues long. V lost 0 bases and J lost 8, with 16 bases in between. The germline V gene has CDR1 MNHEY and CDR2 SVGAGI. DNA for the CDR3: TGTGCCAGCAGTTACTCGAGTGAAGGAGTGGGAGGCTACACCTTC. Translating gives CASSYSSEGVGGYTF.

The J gene is TRBJ2-7, the V gene TRBV30; 7 bases match TRBD2. Germline loops: CDR1 GTSNPN, CDR2 SVGIG (reference sequence). This CDR3 contains 12 residues. The ends lost 5 bases at V and 4 bases at J; junction bases unmatched: 5. The CDR3 bases are TGTGCCTGGTCTAGCGGAGATTACGAGCAGTACTTC. Translated: CAWSSGDYEQYF. Combining the CDR3 with reference TRBV30 and TRBJ2-7 gives the whole variable domain SQTIHQWPATLVQPVGSPLSLECTVEGTSNPNLYWYRQAAGRGLQLLFYSVGIGQISSEVPQNLSASRPQDRQFILSSKKLLLSDSGFYLCAWSSGDYEQYFGPGTRLTVT.

The chain has TRBV10-3 and TRBJ1-1, with 8 bases identical to TRBD1. J gave up 3 bases and V 4 bases, and 4 bases lay outside the gene matches. Germline V gene sequence: CDR1 ENHRY, CDR2 SYGVKD. The length of the CDR3 is 14 residues. The DNA of the CDR3 is TGTGCCATCAGTGTCGGACAGGGAGACACTGAAGCTTTCTTT. Its translation: CAISVGQGDTEAFF.

This chain uses TRBV2 with TRBJ2-1; D is perhaps TRBD1 (6 bases). Trimming pared 6 bases from V and 9 bases from J, leaving 15 bases between. In germline, CDR1 is SNHLY, CDR2 FYNNEI. The CDR3 runs to 13 residues. CDR3 bases: TGTGCCAGCAGCCTGTCCCCAGGGGCTGAGCAGTTCTTC. Its protein product is CASSLSPGAEQFF.